This is a list of T cell receptor beta chains from one sample in a study of response to subunit inactivated influenza vaccine. MiXCR, applied by TCRdb to the RT-PCR reads, yields one record per CDR3 protein. The profile shows approximately 730,000 distinct CDR3 sequences, approximately 13% of them singletons. This sample comprised PBMCs from blood, obtained 14 to 15 days before vaccination. These receptors were collected from a man between 45 and 60 years old who received an inactivated influenza vaccine. The CDR3 runs from the conserved cysteine through the conserved F or W. Fields, in order: D gene, J gene, V gene, clone size, CDR3 protein, CDR3 DNA. The D gene is left open where the match is weak. Clone sizes are given selectively: once, few, many, or a class where the clone is expanded.

.,TRBJ2-1,TRBV4-3,few,CASSQDFTAGTYNEQFF,TGCGCCAGCAGCCAAGATTTTACGGCAGGGACCTACAATGAGCAGTTCTTC
.,TRBJ1-3,TRBV7-9,few,CASALNTGNTIYF,TGTGCCAGCGCGCTGAACACTGGAAACACCATATATTTT
.,TRBJ1-2,TRBV20-1,.,CSALRDRSYGYTF,TGCAGTGCTCTCCGAGACAGGAGCTATGGCTACACCTTC
.,TRBJ1-2,TRBV27,many,CASSWGGATNYGYTF,TGTGCCAGCAGTTGGGGAGGGGCAACAAACTATGGCTACACCTTC
.,TRBJ1-6,TRBV12-3/TRBV12-4,few,CASSRRGGSPLHF,TGTGCCAGCAGTCGCAGGGGCGGGTCACCCCTCCACTTT
.,TRBJ2-3,TRBV5-4,few,CASSKTDRTDTQYF,TGTGCCAGCAGCAAAACGGACCGCACAGATACGCAGTATTTT
.,TRBJ2-5,TRBV11-3,.,CASSLERGAKTQYF,TGTGCCAGCAGCTTAGAGCGGGGAGCAAAGACCCAGTACTTC
TRBD1,TRBJ2-5,TRBV6-2/TRBV6-3,once,CASSGPDRVKTETQYF,TGTGCCAGCAGTGGCCCTGACAGGGTTAAAACGGAGACCCAGTACTTC
.,TRBJ2-1,TRBV9,.,CASGSLSSYNEQFF,TGTGCCAGCGGGTCACTTAGCTCCTACAATGAGCAGTTCTTC
TRBD1,TRBJ1-1,TRBV7-9,many,CASSSPVGTENTEAFF,TGTGCCAGCAGCTCCCCCGTGGGGACAGAGAACACTGAAGCTTTCTTT
.,TRBJ1-3,TRBV11-2,few,CASSLLVSGNTIYF,TGTGCCAGCAGCTTATTGGTATCTGGAAACACCATATATTTT
.,TRBJ2-1,TRBV4-1,.,CASSQDPVYGGLPYNEQFF,TGCGCCAGCAGCCAAGACCCGGTATACGGGGGCCTTCCCTACAATGAGCAGTTCTTC
TRBD2,TRBJ2-1,TRBV6-2/TRBV6-3,few,CASSRGGVSNEQFF,TGTGCCAGCAGTCGGGGGGGCGTCTCAAATGAGCAGTTCTTC
.,TRBJ1-2,TRBV9,many,CASSPGPDGYTF,TGTGCCAGCAGCCCCGGTCCGGACGGCTACACCTTC
TRBD1,TRBJ1-5,TRBV11-2,few,CASSLVPLGTGGHQPQHF,TGTGCCAGCAGCTTAGTTCCCCTAGGGACAGGGGGTCACCAGCCCCAGCATTTT
.,TRBJ1-1,TRBV7-2,few,CASSLSTGSMNTEAFF,TGTGCCAGCAGCTTATCCACGGGGTCCATGAACACTGAAGCTTTCTTT
.,TRBJ2-2,TRBV12-3/TRBV12-4,many,CASSLRQAGELFF,TGTGCCAGCAGTTTACGGCAGGCCGGGGAGCTGTTTTTT
.,TRBJ1-2,TRBV12-3/TRBV12-4,many,CASSLRGAYGYTF,TGTGCCAGCAGTTTACGAGGGGCCTATGGCTACACCTTC
.,TRBJ2-4,TRBV6-1,.,CASDLAKNIQYF,TGTGCCAGCGACCTAGCCAAAAACATTCAGTACTTC
.,TRBJ1-2,TRBV20-1,.,CSARDPQSYGYSF,TGCAGTGCTAGAGATCCGCAAAGCTATGGCTACTCCTTC
TRBD1,TRBJ1-3,TRBV19,.,CASSSGTGGSGNTIYF,TGTGCCAGTAGTTCCGGGACAGGGGGCTCTGGAAACACCATATATTTT
TRBD1,TRBJ2-2,TRBV5-1,.,CASSFGQENTGELFF,TGCGCCAGCAGCTTCGGACAGGAGAACACCGGGGAGCTGTTTTTT
.,TRBJ1-2,TRBV20-1,few,CSAKNEKGTTYGYTF,TGCAGTGCGAAGAATGAAAAGGGGACAACCTATGGCTACACCTTC
.,TRBJ2-1,TRBV11-1,few,CASSLFAGRGIYNEQFF,TGTGCCAGCAGCTTATTTGCGGGGCGGGGTATATACAATGAGCAGTTCTTC
.,TRBJ2-7,TRBV20-1,few,CSASVRDYSYEQYF,TGCAGTGCTAGCGTTCGGGATTACTCCTACGAGCAGTACTTC
TRBD1,TRBJ2-3,TRBV7-8,few,CASSLMGQNTDTQYF,TGTGCCAGCAGCTTAATGGGACAGAACACAGATACGCAGTATTTT
.,TRBJ2-3,TRBV6-1,.,CASRINRATDTQYF,TGTGCCAGCAGAATAAACCGGGCCACAGATACGCAGTATTTT
TRBD1,TRBJ2-1,TRBV5-1,few,CASSSRTGSFNEQFF,TGCGCCAGCAGCTCCAGGACAGGGTCGTTCAATGAGCAGTTCTTC
.,TRBJ2-6,TRBV18,.,CASSPFKASGANVLTF,TGTGCCAGCTCACCATTTAAAGCCTCTGGGGCCAACGTCCTGACTTTC
.,TRBJ1-1,TRBV19,many,CASRAQGTNTEAFF,TGTGCCAGTAGAGCACAGGGAACGAACACTGAAGCTTTCTTT
TRBD2,TRBJ2-1,TRBV6-1,few,CASIGTSVNEQFF,TGTGCCAGCATCGGGACTAGCGTTAATGAGCAGTTCTTC
TRBD2,TRBJ2-7,TRBV3-1,many,CASSPGGSYEQYF,TGTGCCAGCAGTCCAGGCGGGAGCTACGAGCAGTACTTC
.,TRBJ2-5,TRBV25-1,few,CASSEFDVRTQETQYF,TGTGCCAGCAGTGAATTCGACGTCAGAACACAAGAGACCCAGTACTTC
.,TRBJ1-6,TRBV28,.,CLLAGSSYNSPLHF,TGTCTCTTGGCGGGGAGCTCCTATAATTCACCCCTCCACTTT
.,TRBJ2-3,TRBV7-8,.,CASSQEASLAYF,TGTGCCAGCAGCCAAGAGGCTTCCCTAGCGTATTTT
TRBD1,TRBJ2-4,TRBV6-1,.,CASREATGTGLAKNIQYF,TGTGCCAGCAGAGAGGCAACCGGGACAGGACTAGCCAAAAACATTCAGTACTTC
.,TRBJ1-1,TRBV20-1,.,CSASSRSRWFEAFF,TGCAGTGCTAGTTCCCGTTCCCGGTGGTTTGAAGCTTTCTTT
TRBD1,TRBJ1-2,TRBV11-2,.,CASSTDRAPNYGYTF,TGTGCCAGCAGCACCGACAGGGCCCCTAACTATGGCTACACCTTC
.,TRBJ2-3,TRBV29-1,.,CSVGLPKWGTDTQYF,TGCAGCGTTGGACTCCCAAAATGGGGCACAGATACGCAGTATTTT
.,TRBJ2-2,TRBV2,few,CASSLGGFGELFF,TGTGCCAGCAGCTTAGGCGGGTTCGGGGAGCTGTTTTTT
.,TRBJ2-4,TRBV6-1,few,CASRGDVRTNIQYF,TGTGCCAGCAGGGGGGACGTCCGGACAAACATTCAGTACTTC